Each of the 31 T cell receptor beta chains below was sequenced from the same sample in a study of T cell repertoires in cytomegalovirus infection. TCRdb passed the reads through MiXCR, listing each CDR3 protein once. The table includes hundreds of thousands of distinct CDR3 sequences, 24% detected once. Sequenced material: CD8+ T cells from PBMCs. These TCRs come from a human donor in good health (CMV status not recorded). Some clones in this sample may be carry-over from other donors' samples.

The chain couples TRBV6-2 or TRBV6-3 to TRBJ2-5; D is unclear. Germline V gives CDR1 MNHEY, CDR2 SVGEGT. This CDR3 is 14 amino acids long. Trimming shortened V by 0 bases and J by 3 bases, and 8 bases separated the two germline ends. CDR3 sequence: CASSYSILKETQYF. The CDR3, as DNA: TGTGCCAGCAGTTACTCGATACTTAAAGAGACCCAGTACTTC.

The V call is TRBV29-1, the J call TRBJ1-2; TRBD1 might be the D (6 bases). The CDR3 has 14 residues. Germline assignment: CDR1 SQVTM and CDR2 ANQGSEA. Trimming pared 1 base from V and 2 bases from J, leaving 11 bases between. The CDR3 region has the DNA TGCAGCGTTGAAGGGACAGCGCTAAACTATGGCTACACCTTC. Its protein product is CSVEGTALNYGYTF.

This clonotype was recorded a few times. The chain combines TRBV12-3 or TRBV12-4 with TRBJ1-5, with D tentatively TRBD1 (5 bases). Deletions cut 3 bases from V and 0 bases from J, with 15 bases between. The CDR3 extends over 17 amino acids. The CDR3 nucleotides read TGTGCCAGCAGTTTGGGCGGGACTATCTATAGCAATCAGCCCCAGCATTTT. It encodes CASSLGGTIYSNQPQHF.

Concerning this clonotype itself: A much larger clone lies a single base off, so this may be a read error. The rearrangement joins TRBV7-2 to TRBJ1-1, with 7 bases lining up with TRBD1. Trimming took 5 bases from V and 0 from J; bases not matched to a gene: 6. The CDR3 is made up of 15 amino acids. CDR1 is SGHTA and CDR2 is FQGNSA in the germline V gene. As DNA, the CDR3 is TGTGCCAGCAGCCGAGAACAGGGGTTGAACACTGAAGCTTTCTTT. It specifies CASSREQGLNTEAFF.

Regarding this clonotype: A clone one base away is much larger, so this may be a read error. The chain uses TRBV7-6 and TRBJ2-6; weak D call: TRBD2 (6 bases). Germline CDR1 SGHVS, CDR2 FNYEAQ. The CDR3 is made up of 15 amino acids. V lost 5 bases and J lost 8, with 16 bases in between. The CDR3 loop reads CASSPVDGGTNVLTF. The CDR3 bases are TGTGCCAGCAGCCCCGTTGATGGAGGGACCAACGTCCTGACTTTC.

This clonotype was observed a few times. This CDR3 reads CASSLVERGRDGYTF. CDR3 nucleotide sequence: TGTGCCAGCAGCTTGGTGGAGAGGGGGCGCGATGGCTACACCTTC. This chain uses TRBV5-4 with TRBJ1-2; 7 nucleotides align to TRBD1. J lost 6 bases, V lost 0 bases, and 8 bases had no gene match. Germline V CDR1 and CDR2: SGHNT, YYREEE (reference sequence). This CDR3 has 15 residues.

CDR3 sequence: CASSYRASGGPGPFF. DNA of the CDR3: TGTGCCAGCAGTTACCGTGCTAGCGGGGGGCCCGGCCCGTTCTTC. The chain links TRBV6-5 to TRBJ2-1, with 11 nucleotides matching TRBD2. The CDR3 covers 15 residues. Looked up from germline, CDR1 is MNHEY and CDR2 is SVGAGI. The V segment lost 2 bases and the J segment 15 bases; nucleotides outside the gene matches: 12.

The gene calls are TRBV5-4 and TRBJ2-1; possible D gene TRBD2, 6 bases. Germline V gene sequence: CDR1 SGHNT, CDR2 YYREEE (reference sequence). Trimming took 1 base from V and 8 from J, leaving 16 bases between them. The CDR3 extends over 15 amino acids. The CDR3 loop reads CASSLPESEGDEQFF. The CDR3 nucleotides are TGTGCCAGCAGCTTGCCCGAATCGGAGGGCGATGAGCAGTTCTTC.

There are many counts of this clonotype. The chain employs TRBV7-2 and TRBJ2-3; TRBD2 aligns across 9 bases. CDR1 is SGHTA and CDR2 is FQGNSA in the germline V gene. The CDR3 covers 15 residues. V was clipped by 2 bases and J by 3 bases; unmatched bases: 3. CDR3 coding DNA: TGTGCCAGCAGCTTAATAACTAGCGGGACAGATACGCAGTATTTT. It codes for CASSLITSGTDTQYF.

This clonotype has more than one count but fewer than ten. V and J are TRBV7-2 and TRBJ2-7, with D uncertain. With 5 bases removed from V and 2 bases from J, the gap between germline ends came to 13 bases. This CDR3 contains 14 residues. In germline, CDR1 is SGHTA, CDR2 FQGNSA. CDR3 sequence: CASSPGPPAYEQYF. As DNA, the CDR3 is TGTGCCAGCAGCCCAGGACCTCCAGCCTACGAGCAGTACTTC.

This clonotype was seen a handful of times. V and J are TRBV7-6 and TRBJ2-1; D is possibly TRBD2 (6 bases). The CDR3 covers 14 residues. Trimming removed 2 bases at V and 5 bases at J, with 10 bases between. The germline V gene encodes CDR1 SGHVS and CDR2 FNYEAQ. The CDR3 loop reads CASSLYRRDNEQFF. The CDR3 DNA sequence: TGTGCCAGCAGCTTATACAGGAGGGACAATGAGCAGTTCTTC.

This clonotype was picked up many times. J is TRBJ2-1 and V is TRBV6-5; perhaps TRBD2 as D (6 bases). CDR1 and CDR2 (germline): MNHEY, SVGAGI. CDR3 size: 17 residues. The ends were cut back, 0 bases at V and 3 bases at J, with 15 bases in the middle. As DNA, the CDR3 is TGTGCCAGCAGTTACTCGAAGGTCGGGGGTTTCTACAATGAGCAGTTCTTC. It codes for CASSYSKVGGFYNEQFF.

This clonotype was seen more than once but under ten times. The V gene is TRBV20-1, the J gene TRBJ2-1; D remains unclear. The CDR3 has 17 amino acids. The germline V gene encodes CDR1 DFQATT and CDR2 SNEGSKA (reference sequence). V lost 0 bases and J 9 bases, leaving 24 bases between the germline ends. In nucleotides, the CDR3 is TGCAGTGCTAGAGATCCCAAATCCATCCCGGATACGACTGAGCAGTTCTTC. Protein: CSARDPKSIPDTTEQFF.

The rearrangement joins TRBV15 to TRBJ2-7, with 7 positions matching TRBD1. CDR3 length: 14 amino acids. V trimming: 3 bases; J trimming: 2 bases; junction bases outside the gene matches: 4. The V gene's germline CDR1 is LNHNV and CDR2 YYDKDF (reference sequence). The chain's CDR3 is CATSRTGRAYEQYV. CDR3 sequence (DNA): TGTGCCACCAGCAGGACAGGGCGGGCCTACGAGCAGTACGTC.

A word on this clonotype: At one of its ends the junction is not consistent with the germline gene, which may arise from a read error. This chain links TRBV11-2 with TRBJ1-2; 9 bases align to TRBD1. The CDR3 sequence is 15 residues long. Looked up from germline, CDR1 is SGHAT and CDR2 is FQNNGV. The CDR3 coding sequence is TGTGCCAACAGCCCTCCGGGACAGGGTGTCTATGGCTACACCTTC. This encodes CANSPPGQGVYGYTF.

The chain recombines TRBV10-3 with TRBJ1-2; 7 nucleotides agree with TRBD1. CDR1 and CDR2 (germline): ENHRY, SYGVKD. The CDR3 loop spans 17 amino acids. V gave up 5 bases and J gave up 0 bases; unmatched junction bases: 12. CDR3 sequence reads: CAISHIQGSKPNYGYTF. As DNA, the CDR3 is TGTGCCATCAGTCATATACAGGGGTCCAAACCTAACTATGGCTACACCTTC.

V and J are TRBV19 and TRBJ1-1; D call uncertain. The CDR3 length is 12 residues. V was clipped by 5 bases and J by 4 bases, with 8 bases between them. CDR1 is LNHDA, CDR2 SQIVND, per germline (reference sequence). Here the CDR3 DNA reads TGTGCCAGTAGTCTCATAGGCACTGAAGCTTTCTTT. The encoded protein is CASSLIGTEAFF.

This clonotype was observed a few times. CDR3 in amino acids: CASSLSGQTVSQHF. As DNA, the CDR3 is TGTGCCAGCAGCCTTTCGGGACAGACGGTGTCCCAGCATTTT. The chain employs TRBV3-1 and TRBJ1-5; 7 nucleotides match TRBD1. The CDR3 sequence is 14 residues long. V lost 4 bases to trimming and J lost 11 bases; unmatched junction nucleotides: 11. Germline lookup yields CDR1 LGHDT and CDR2 YNNKEL (reference sequence).

The gene calls are TRBV29-1 and TRBJ2-3, with 9 bases matching TRBD1. J lost 2 bases, V lost 6 bases, and 3 bases had no gene match. Germline CDR1 SQVTM, CDR2 ANQGSEA. The CDR3 sequence is 13 residues long. CDR3 DNA: TGCAGCGTGGACAGGGGTCACACAGATACGCAGTATTTT. Its protein is CSVDRGHTDTQYF.

This chain uses TRBV13 with TRBJ1-2; 7 bases match TRBD1. The CDR3 consists of 16 residues. Losses at the gene ends were 0 bases for V and 6 bases for J; bases not matched to a gene: 10. Germline-derived CDR1 and CDR2 are PRHDT and FYEKMQ (reference sequence). The CDR3 DNA reads TGTGCCAGCAGCTTAGGCCTAAGGACAGGTTGGAATGGCTACACCTTC. Its translation: CASSLGLRTGWNGYTF.

This clonotype was seen repeatedly, ten times or more. The rearrangement links TRBV14 to TRBJ2-6, with D perhaps being TRBD1 or TRBD2 (5 bases each). The CDR3 spans 16 residues. The V gene's germline CDR1 is SGHDN and CDR2 FVKESK. The V gene lost 4 bases and the J gene lost 4 bases, with 14 bases spanning the gap. The CDR3 nucleotides read TGTGCCAGCAGCCCGCCCCCTGGGGACGGGGCCAACGTCCTGACTTTC. It encodes CASSPPPGDGANVLTF.

CDR3 DNA: TGCGCCAGCAGCCAAGATCTTTCTGCCTGGGCCGGGGAGCTGTTTTTT. It specifies CASSQDLSAWAGELFF. The V call is TRBV4-1, the J call TRBJ2-2; D gene uncertain. From germline, CDR1 is MGHRA and CDR2 YSYEKL. The length of the CDR3 is 16 residues. Trimming shortened V by 0 bases and J by 6 bases, and 14 bases separated the two germline ends.

This chain connects TRBV4-1 to TRBJ2-2; D ambiguous. Deletions cut 2 bases from V and 5 bases from J, with 3 bases between. The CDR3 has 12 amino acids. The germline V gene has CDR1 MGHRA and CDR2 YSYEKL. The CDR3 region is CASSQPTGELFF. Written as DNA, the CDR3 is TGCGCCAGCAGCCAACCAACCGGGGAGCTGTTTTTT.

Many counts were recorded for this clonotype. The V and J genes are TRBV7-6 and TRBJ2-1, with TRBD1 as a possible D gene (6 bases). Trimming took off 2 bases at V and 6 bases at J, with 8 bases between the two ends. The germline gives CDR1 SGHVS, CDR2 FNYEAQ. The CDR3 covers 13 residues. CDR3 coding DNA: TGTGCCAGCAGCTTAAGGGACACCAATGAGCAGTTCTTC. Translated: CASSLRDTNEQFF.

The chain links TRBV20-1 to TRBJ2-3; 7 bases match TRBD2. Germline CDR1 reads DFQATT; CDR2 reads SNEGSKA (reference sequence). V gave up 5 bases and J gave up 5 bases; unmatched junction bases: 10. The CDR3 contains 14 residues. This CDR3 reads CSAYRASGEDTQYF. The CDR3 region has the DNA TGCAGTGCTTACCGGGCAAGCGGGGAAGATACGCAGTATTTT.

The table lists this clonotype with a few counts. CDR3 sequence reads: CSVGAHTGELFF. The CDR3 DNA reads as TGCAGCGTGGGGGCTCACACCGGGGAGCTGTTTTTT. The rearrangement joins TRBV29-1 to TRBJ2-2; tentatively, D is TRBD1 (6 bases). The V and J ends lost 6 bases and 3 bases respectively, with 8 bases between them. The CDR3 length is 12 residues. The germline gives CDR1 SQVTM, CDR2 ANQGSEA.

The J gene is TRBJ2-2, the V gene TRBV20-1, with 8 bases matching TRBD2. Trimming took 0 bases from V and 6 from J; bases not matched to a gene: 9. The CDR3 is 16 amino acids. The germline gives CDR1 DFQATT, CDR2 SNEGSKA (reference sequence). The CDR3 bases are TGCAGTGCTAGAGATCGAGCGGGGGAGGATGCCGGGGAGCTGTTTTTT. This codes for CSARDRAGEDAGELFF.

This clonotype was recorded a few times. The V call is TRBV29-1, the J call TRBJ1-1; a weak D match, TRBD1 (6 bases). The length of the CDR3 is 12 residues. Trimming removed 1 base at V and 6 bases at J, with 9 bases between. Germline V gene sequence: CDR1 SQVTM, CDR2 ANQGSEA. Here the CDR3 DNA reads TGCAGCGTTGAAGCCAGGGGTCCTGAAGCTTTCTTT. It codes for CSVEARGPEAFF.

This clonotype occurred a few times. The rearrangement joins TRBV28 to TRBJ1-2; TRBD1 matches 9 bases. The CDR3 runs to 14 residues. V trimming: 3 bases; J trimming: 3 bases; junction bases outside the gene matches: 2. CDR1 is MDHEN and CDR2 is SYDVKM in the germline V gene. CDR3 nucleotide sequence: TGTGCCAGCAGTTTGGGGACAGGGTACTATGGCTACACCTTC. It codes for CASSLGTGYYGYTF.

V gene TRBV7-4 combines with J gene TRBJ1-2; D is unresolved. Trimming cost V 4 bases and J 3 bases, with 9 bases left between them. Germline CDR1 is SGHVT and CDR2 is SQSDAQ. This CDR3 region has 13 residues. The CDR3 region has the DNA TGTGCCAGCAGCTCCCGGGTCGACTATGGCTACACCTTC. Amino acids: CASSSRVDYGYTF.

This clonotype was seen a few times. The CDR3 reads CASSQGETGVREQFF. CDR3 nucleotides: TGCGCCAGCAGCCAAGGGGAGACAGGGGTTCGGGAGCAGTTCTTC. The chain links TRBV4-1 to TRBJ2-1; 8 bases are shared with TRBD1. J was trimmed by 10 bases and V by 1 base; bases with no gene match: 9. The CDR3 contains 15 residues. The germline V gene encodes CDR1 MGHRA and CDR2 YSYEKL.